This is a list of T cell receptor beta chains from one sample in a study of T cell responses to AZD1222 COVID-19 vaccine. Assay: immunoSEQ multiplex PCR; the TCRdb copy retains only in-frame clones and omits some. The sample carries about 140,000 clones, more than 85% recorded once. Sequences were derived from peripheral blood, sampled on day 0 of MenACWY control vaccination. All receptors derive from an adult in good health. Both conserved end residues are part of each CDR3. The D gene is left open where the match is weak. Not every row has a clone size; where given, it reads once, few, many or a size class.

V gene	clone size	J gene	D gene	CDR3 DNA	CDR3 protein
TRBV5-1	NA	TRBJ1-1	NA	TGCGCCAGCAGCCCCTCGACCGGACCGGGGGCTGAAGCTTTCTTT	CASSPSTGPGAEAFF
TRBV19	NA	TRBJ2-3	TRBD2	TGTGCCAGTAGTATACTAGCGGGGACGAGCACAGATACGCAGTATTTT	CASSILAGTSTDTQYF
TRBV6-5	few	TRBJ1-2	TRBD1	TGTGCCAGCAGTTACCGGACAGGGTACGGCTACACCTTC	CASSYRTGYGYTF
TRBV6-5	NA	TRBJ1-6	TRBD1	TGTGCCAGCCGGAGGCAGGGGGTATATGCACCCCTCCACTTT	CASRRQGVYAPLHF
TRBV2	NA	TRBJ1-1	NA	TGTGCCAGCAGCCTACAGGGCTGGGACACTGAAGCTTTCTTT	CASSLQGWDTEAFF
TRBV7-9	NA	TRBJ1-2	NA	TGTGCCAGCAGCTTGGAACAGGACTATGGCTACACCTTC	CASSLEQDYGYTF
TRBV27	NA	TRBJ2-4	NA	TGTGCCAGCAGTTTAGGCCGGCTAGCCAAAAACATTCAGTACTTC	CASSLGRLAKNIQYF
TRBV9	NA	TRBJ2-7	NA	TGTGCCAGCAGTGAGACCGGGCTGGGAATGGGGCAGTACTTC	CASSETGLGMGQYF
TRBV19	NA	TRBJ1-6	NA	TGTGCCAGTAGTGGGGGGACATTTGGAAATTCACCCCTCCACTTT	CASSGGTFGNSPLHF
TRBV9	NA	TRBJ1-6	NA	TGTGCCAGCAGCGTGCAACCCTATAATTCACCCCTCCACTTT	CASSVQPYNSPLHF
TRBV6-2/TRBV6-3	NA	TRBJ1-1	NA	TGTGCCAGCAGCAGAGGCACGGGGACTGAAGCTTTCTTT	CASSRGTGTEAFF
TRBV6-6	NA	TRBJ1-4	NA	TGTGCCAGCAGTCCGGACAGTAATGAAAAACTGTTTTTT	CASSPDSNEKLFF
TRBV11-2	NA	TRBJ1-4	NA	TGTGCCAGCAGCTTGCCAGGGTCGAATGAAAAACTGTTTTTT	CASSLPGSNEKLFF
TRBV3-1/TRBV3-2	NA	TRBJ1-4	NA	TGTGCCAGCAGCCACCAGGACAGTCGACTGTTTTTT	CASSHQDSRLFF
TRBV5-4	NA	TRBJ1-5	TRBD1	TGTGCCAGCAGCTTGGGTGGGGACAGGGGGTCACAGCCCCAGCATTTT	CASSLGGDRGSQPQHF
TRBV29-1	once	TRBJ2-7	NA	TGCAGCGCCCAAACCTCAGGCAGCTCCTACGAGCAGTACTTC	CSAQTSGSSYEQYF